The T cell receptor (beta chain) under discussion was sequenced for a study of CD8+ T cells in alopecia areata. Study-level information: Treatment comprised oral tofacitinib, 5 to 10 mg twice daily, in treated patients. For treated patients, severity scores reflected the percentage of scalp area affected.

Study observations and caveats: Since there was just one nonresponder, nobody can yet say how baseline CD8+ expansion ties to response. Many expanded lesional clones stayed in scalp and blood while on tofacitinib.

Regarding treatment: oral pan-JAK inhibitor, 5-10 mg twice daily. This clone turned up a few times. Its target is unknown. RNA extraction was followed by reverse transcription into cDNA, which acted as the sequencing template. Here immunoSEQ multiplex PCR was the method, and the copy in TCRdb shows in-frame clones only, minus some. The repertoire includes 200,000 to 250,000 clones, 50% to 75% of them detected once, and 4% to 5% sits in the top ten. V shed 4 bases and J shed 3 bases, with 6 bases lying between them. The length of the CDR3 is 12 residues. V gene TRBV23-1 combines with J gene TRBJ2-5; D gene uncertain. TRBV23-1 is an ORF, and what it does is uncertain. Sequenced material: CD4+ T cells sorted from blood, taken at week 4, from a patient treated with tofacitinib. The sequence was collected from a human donor with alopecia areata. As DNA, the CDR3 is TGCGCCAGCAGTCTAAAAGAAGAGACCCAGTACTTC. The encoded protein is CASSLKEETQYF.